The 21 T cell receptor beta chains listed next were all sequenced from one sample in a study of STAT5B mutations in CD4+ large granular lymphocyte leukemia. The assay was immunoSEQ multiplex PCR, and TCRdb's table has in-frame clones only and misses some. The sample lists over 8,000 clones, about four fifths occurring once. The source material was PBMCs. The source of these receptors is a man in his 60s with CD4+ T-cell large granular lymphocyte leukemia.

This clone was counted a single time. The chain joins TRBV6-5 to TRBJ1-4; the D is unclear. The CDR3 totals 14 residues. The V end lost 2 bases, the J end lost 1 base, and 5 bases lay between the germline ends. Germline CDR1 is MNHEY and CDR2 is SVGAGI. CDR3 coding DNA: TGTGCCAGCAGTTACACAGAAACTAATGAAAAACTGTTTTTT. Translation: CASSYTETNEKLFF.

V usage is TRBV28 and J usage is TRBJ2-7; TRBD2 matches at 11 bases. Germline trimming cut 1 base from V and 3 bases from J; bases unmatched to any gene: 2. The germline gives CDR1 MDHEN, CDR2 SYDVKM. This CDR3 contains 15 residues. The CDR3 sequence: CASSLSLAGGYEQYF. Written as DNA, the CDR3 is TGTGCCAGCAGTTTATCCCTAGCGGGAGGCTACGAGCAGTACTTC.

The chain has TRBV9 and TRBJ1-1; D call uncertain. Germline V gene data show CDR1 as SGDLS and CDR2 as YYNGEE. V shed 4 bases and J shed 1 base, with 8 bases lying between them. CDR3 length: 13 amino acids. CDR3 sequence: CASSPTENTEAFF. Here the CDR3 DNA reads TGTGCCAGCAGCCCCACGGAGAACACTGAAGCTTTCTTT.

The chain is built from TRBV6-5 and TRBJ1-1; 8 bases align to TRBD1. J lost 1 base, V lost 4 bases, and 8 bases had no gene match. The V gene's germline CDR1 is MNHEY and CDR2 SVGAGI. The CDR3 length is 16 residues. The chain's CDR3 is CASSSMSDRANTEAFF. The CDR3 region has the DNA TGTGCCAGCAGTTCCATGTCGGACAGGGCGAACACTGAAGCTTTCTTT.

This clone was detected once. V gene TRBV27 combines with J gene TRBJ2-7; 12 bases align to TRBD2. V gave up 3 bases and J gave up 1 base; unmatched junction bases: 4. Germline assignment: CDR1 MNHEY and CDR2 SMNVEV (reference sequence). CDR3 length: 16 residues. CDR3 nucleotide sequence: TGTGCCAGCAGTTTCGGACTAGCGGGGCCATCCTACGAGCAGTACTTC. Its protein is CASSFGLAGPSYEQYF.

The rearrangement links TRBV9 to TRBJ1-1; 7 bases fit TRBD1. The ends lost 3 bases at V and 4 bases at J; junction bases unmatched: 6. This CDR3 spans 14 amino acids. Germline-derived CDR1 and CDR2 are SGDLS and YYNGEE. CDR3 coding DNA: TGTGCCAGCAGCGGACAGGGCGATTTCACTGAAGCTTTCTTT. Translation: CASSGQGDFTEAFF. Full variable domain (rest looked up from reference TRBV9 and TRBJ1-1): DSGVTQTPKHLITATGQRVTLRCSPRSGDLSVYWYQQSLDQGLQFLIQYYNGEERAKGNILERFSAQQFPDLHSELNLSSLELGDSALYFCASSGQGDFTEAFFGQGTRLTVV.

V and J are TRBV4-2 and TRBJ1-5; the D is unclear. Germline V lookup: CDR1 LGHNA, CDR2 YNFKEQ. Deletions cut 1 base from V and 7 bases from J, with 11 bases between. The CDR3 extends over 14 amino acids. CDR3 nucleotides: TGTGCCAGCAGCCAAGTAGACCCGAGGCAGCCCCAGCATTTT. It translates to CASSQVDPRQPQHF.

The genes are TRBV11-3 and TRBJ1-2, with 7 bases that match TRBD1. CDR3 length: 12 amino acids. J lost 6 bases, V lost 3 bases, and 1 base had no gene match. Germline CDR1 is SGHNT and CDR2 is YENEEA. This CDR3 reads CASSFRGDGYTF. CDR3 bases: TGTGCCAGCAGCTTCAGGGGGGATGGCTACACCTTC.

The rearrangement joins TRBV28 to TRBJ2-7, with D hard to call. The CDR3 totals 14 residues. Trimming shortened V by 5 bases and J by 4 bases, and 15 bases separated the two germline ends. Germline CDR1 is MDHEN and CDR2 is SYDVKM. The CDR3 DNA reads as TGTGCCAGCAGTCAAGCTTACAGAATTTACGAGCAGTACTTC. Translating it yields CASSQAYRIYEQYF.

This clone showed up just a few times. The chain carries TRBV9 and TRBJ2-2; D is perhaps TRBD1 (5 bases). From germline, CDR1 is SGDLS and CDR2 YYNGEE. This CDR3 spans 15 amino acids. V dropped 1 base and J dropped 3 bases, with 10 bases sitting between them. The CDR3 sequence: CASSVSPRDTGELFF. For the CDR3, the DNA is TGTGCCAGCAGCGTAAGTCCCAGGGACACCGGGGAGCTGTTTTTT.

This rearrangement joins TRBV9 to TRBJ1-4; D is uncertain. Deletions cut 8 bases from V and 6 bases from J, with 11 bases between. This CDR3 region has 12 residues. CDR1 and CDR2 (germline): SGDLS, YYNGEE. This CDR3 is CASKSGDEKLFF. The CDR3 DNA is TGTGCCAGTAAGAGCGGGGATGAAAAACTGTTTTTT. The complete variable domain, with remaining parts taken from reference TRBV9 and TRBJ1-4, reads DSGVTQTPKHLITATGQRVTLRCSPRSGDLSVYWYQQSLDQGLQFLIQYYNGEERAKGNILERFSAQQFPDLHSELNLSSLELGDSALYFCASKSGDEKLFFGSGTQLSVL.

This clone was counted only a few times. This chain links TRBV11-2 with TRBJ2-3; D may match TRBD1 or TRBD2 (6 bases each). Germline assignment: CDR1 SGHAT and CDR2 FQNNGV. The CDR3 totals 14 residues. Trimming removed 3 bases from V and 5 bases from J, with 12 bases in between. CDR3 nucleotide sequence: TGTGCCAGCAGCTTGGGGGGCCGAGGAGATACGCAGTATTTT. Its translation: CASSLGGRGDTQYF.

This chain connects TRBV5-4 to TRBJ1-1; a possible D gene is TRBD1 (6 bases). This CDR3 has 15 amino acids. Germline CDR1 reads SGHNT; CDR2 reads YYREEE (reference sequence). V was trimmed by 4 bases and J by 0 bases, leaving 13 bases between them. The CDR3 is CASSRWWDMNTEAFF. CDR3 in DNA: TGTGCCAGCAGCCGGTGGTGGGACATGAACACTGAAGCTTTCTTT. The whole variable domain, filled in from reference TRBV5-4 and TRBJ1-1, reads ETGVTQSPTHLIKTRGQQVTLRCSSQSGHNTVSWYQQALGQGPQFIFQYYREEENGRGNFPPRFSGLQFPNYSSELNVNALELDDSALYLCASSRWWDMNTEAFFGQGTRLTVV.

The rearrangement uses TRBV5-6 and TRBJ2-1; 8 bases match TRBD2. The V segment lost 5 bases and the J segment 8 bases; nucleotides outside the gene matches: 12. The CDR3 extends over 15 amino acids. Germline V gives CDR1 SGHDT, CDR2 YYEEEE. CDR3 in amino acids: CASSLNGGVTDEQFF. The DNA for the CDR3 is TGTGCCAGCAGTTTGAACGGGGGGGTTACGGATGAGCAGTTCTTC. Looking up the rest from reference TRBV5-6 and TRBJ2-1 gives the full variable domain: DAGVTQSPTHLIKTRGQQVTLRCSPKSGHDTVSWYQQALGQGPQFIFQYYEEEERQRGNFPDRFSGHQFPNYSSELNVNALLLGDSALYLCASSLNGGVTDEQFFGPGTRLTVL.

The CDR3 reads CASSQVLGGEQYF. DNA for the CDR3: TGTGCCAGCAGCCAAGTGCTGGGAGGCGAGCAGTACTTC. The chain uses TRBV9 and TRBJ2-5; tentative D call: TRBD2 (6 bases). The end of the DNA is better explained by TRBJ2-7, so the J call may be wrong. This CDR3 is 13 amino acids long. In germline, CDR1 is SGDLS, CDR2 YYNGEE.

This clone was recorded a few times. The V call is TRBV13, the J call TRBJ2-1, with D perhaps matching TRBD1 or TRBD2 (7 bases each). The CDR3 contains 15 residues. Trimming pared 3 bases from V and 5 bases from J, leaving 14 bases between. Germline V gene sequence: CDR1 PRHDT, CDR2 FYEKMQ (reference sequence). The CDR3 region has the DNA TGTGCCAGCAGCTTCCGGGACAGCGGGGACAATGAGCAGTTCTTC. It yields the protein CASSFRDSGDNEQFF.

This clone occurred a few times. The rearrangement joins TRBV15 to TRBJ2-7, with 7 positions matching TRBD2. Germline assignment: CDR1 LNHNV and CDR2 YYDKDF (reference sequence). The CDR3 spans 13 residues. Losses at the gene ends were 4 bases for V and 1 base for J; bases not matched to a gene: 1. The CDR3 DNA reads as TGTGCCACCAGCACTAGCGGTTCCTACGAGCAGTACTTC. This translates into CATSTSGSYEQYF.

This chain uses TRBV6-5 with TRBJ1-5; possibly TRBD1 for D (6 bases). CDR1 is MNHEY, CDR2 SVGAGI, per germline. The CDR3 sequence is 14 residues long. Trimming removed 7 bases at V and 7 bases at J, with 17 bases between. CDR3 loop: CASTNREGRQPQHF. DNA for the CDR3: TGTGCCAGCACGAACAGGGAAGGGAGACAGCCCCAGCATTTT.

The genes are TRBV27 and TRBJ2-7; TRBD2 might be the D (7 bases). This CDR3 is built from 14 residues. The V end lost 3 bases, the J end lost 7 bases, and 16 bases lay between the germline ends. CDR1 is MNHEY and CDR2 is SMNVEV in the germline V gene (reference sequence). CDR3 in amino acids: CASSFRGAQREQYF. The CDR3 nucleotides read TGTGCCAGCAGTTTCCGGGGGGCCCAGCGGGAGCAGTACTTC.

The V and J genes are TRBV20-1 and TRBJ1-2; 7 bases match TRBD1. CDR3 length: 9 residues. Germline CDR1 is DFQATT and CDR2 is SNEGSKA (reference sequence). Losses at the gene ends were 6 bases for V and 12 bases for J; bases not matched to a gene: 4. This chain's CDR3 is CSAIDRDTF. The DNA of the CDR3 is TGCAGTGCCATAGACAGGGACACCTTC.

V and J are TRBV10-3 and TRBJ2-7; D gene unclear. V lost 4 bases and J 5 bases, leaving 12 bases between the germline ends. The CDR3 spans 13 residues. Germline CDR1 ENHRY, CDR2 SYGVKD. Here the CDR3 DNA reads TGTGCCATCAGTGGGCAACTCAGCAACGAGCAGTACTTC. This sequence encodes CAISGQLSNEQYF.